This T cell receptor (beta chain) was obtained from a study of T cell responses to AZD1222 COVID-19 vaccine. The germline gives CDR1 KGHSH, CDR2 LQKENI. V trimming: 6 bases; J trimming: 10 bases; junction bases outside the gene matches: 3. The CDR3 consists of 12 residues. The assay was immunoSEQ multiplex PCR, and TCRdb's table has in-frame clones only and misses some. The sample carries under 25,000 clones, 84% recorded once. Material: peripheral blood, obtained 28 days after the second AZD1222 dose. The chain combines TRBV18 with TRBJ2-1; 10 bases map to TRBD2. The origin of this receptor is an adult who received the AZD1222 COVID-19 vaccine. The CDR3 sequence is CASSLLAGEQFF. DNA of the CDR3: TGTGCCAGCTCCCTACTAGCGGGAGAGCAGTTCTTC.